The source of this TCR beta chain is a study of cytomegalovirus exposure and HLA in healthy donors. Study context: Both the 120 validation repertoires and the 666 first-cohort repertoires used the same platform, as reported by a later analysis.

With respect to this clone: Its matching antigen is unknown.

The ends were cut back, 4 bases at V and 6 bases at J, with 13 bases in the middle. The CDR3 runs 13 residues. The germline gives CDR1 MNHNS, CDR2 SASEGT. The approximately 130-subject validation cohort, separate from the 666-subject first cohort, included the donors. Study-level findings and limits: In the 120 or so validation repertoires, about 94% of cluster scores exceeded 0, per a later analysis.

Using immunoSEQ multiplex PCR, the repertoire was profiled, and TCRdb retains in-frame clones only, with some absent. The profile shows some 210,000 clones, roughly 84% of them singletons. The J gene is TRBJ2-7, the V gene TRBV6-1; weak D call: TRBD1 (5 bases). The sample was PBMCs. The clonotype comes from a woman in her late teens or twenties in good health and CMV-seropositive. The CDR3 loop is CASSGRAVGEQYF. CDR3 in DNA: TGTGCCAGCAGTGGCAGGGCAGTGGGCGAGCAGTACTTC.